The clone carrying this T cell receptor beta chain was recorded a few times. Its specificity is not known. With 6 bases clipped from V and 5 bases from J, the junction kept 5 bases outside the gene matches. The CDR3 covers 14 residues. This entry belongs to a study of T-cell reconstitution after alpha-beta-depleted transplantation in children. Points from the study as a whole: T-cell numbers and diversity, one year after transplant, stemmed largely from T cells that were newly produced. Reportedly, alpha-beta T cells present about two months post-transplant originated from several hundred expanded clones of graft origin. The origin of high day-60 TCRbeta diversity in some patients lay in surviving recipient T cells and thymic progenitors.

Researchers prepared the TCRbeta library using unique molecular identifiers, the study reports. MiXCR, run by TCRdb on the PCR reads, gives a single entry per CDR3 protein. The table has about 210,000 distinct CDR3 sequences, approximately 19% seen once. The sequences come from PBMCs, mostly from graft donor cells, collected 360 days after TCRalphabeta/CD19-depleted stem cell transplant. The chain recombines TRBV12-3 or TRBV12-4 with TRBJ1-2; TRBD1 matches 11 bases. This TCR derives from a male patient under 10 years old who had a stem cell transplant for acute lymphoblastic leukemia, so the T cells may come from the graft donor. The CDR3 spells CASSRGTGGYGYTF. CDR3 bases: TGTGCCAGCAGCCGCGGGACAGGGGGTTATGGCTACACCTTC.